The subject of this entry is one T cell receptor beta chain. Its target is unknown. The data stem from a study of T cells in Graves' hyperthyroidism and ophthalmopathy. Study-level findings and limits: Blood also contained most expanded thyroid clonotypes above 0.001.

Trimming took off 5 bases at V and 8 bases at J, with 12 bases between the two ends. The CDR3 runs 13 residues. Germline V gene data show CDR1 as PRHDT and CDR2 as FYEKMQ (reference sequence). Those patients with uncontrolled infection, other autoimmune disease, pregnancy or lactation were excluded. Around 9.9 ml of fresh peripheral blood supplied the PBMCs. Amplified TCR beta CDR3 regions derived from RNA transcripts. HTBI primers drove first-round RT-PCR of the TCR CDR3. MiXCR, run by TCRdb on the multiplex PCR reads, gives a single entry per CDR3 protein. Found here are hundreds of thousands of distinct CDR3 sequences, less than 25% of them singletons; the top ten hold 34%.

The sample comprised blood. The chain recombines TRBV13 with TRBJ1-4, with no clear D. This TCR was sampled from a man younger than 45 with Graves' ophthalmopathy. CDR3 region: CASSLKQNEKLFF. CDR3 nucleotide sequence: TGTGCCAGCAGCCTAAAGCAAAACGAAAAACTGTTTTTT. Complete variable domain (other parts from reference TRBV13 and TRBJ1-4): AAGVIQSPRHLIKEKRETATLKCYPIPRHDTVYWYQQGPGQDPQFLISFYEKMQSDKGSIPDRFSAQQFSDYHSELNMSSLELGDSALYFCASSLKQNEKLFFGSGTQLSVL.